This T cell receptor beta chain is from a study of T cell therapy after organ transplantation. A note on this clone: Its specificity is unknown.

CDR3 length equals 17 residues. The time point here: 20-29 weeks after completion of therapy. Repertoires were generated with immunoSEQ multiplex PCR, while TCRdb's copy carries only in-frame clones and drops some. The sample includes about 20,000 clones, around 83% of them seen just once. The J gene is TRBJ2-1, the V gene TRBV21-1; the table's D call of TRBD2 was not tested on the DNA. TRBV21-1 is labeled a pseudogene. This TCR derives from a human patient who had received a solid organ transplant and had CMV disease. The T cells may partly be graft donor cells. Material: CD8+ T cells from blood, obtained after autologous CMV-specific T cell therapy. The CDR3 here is CASSVKSAGGPGDEQFF. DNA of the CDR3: TGTGCCAGCAGCGTTAAGTCGGCGGGAGGGCCGGGGGATGAGCAGTTCTTC.